The 14 T cell receptor beta chains below were found in one sample sequenced in a study of T cell responses to AZD1222 COVID-19 vaccine. Assay used: immunoSEQ multiplex PCR; TCRdb lists only in-frame clones, some missing. The sample contains roughly 120,000 clones, around nine tenths of which appear only once. The sample here was peripheral blood, taken on day 0 of AZD1222 vaccination. These receptors originate from an adult in good health.

The chain combines TRBV6-5 with TRBJ2-7; 7 bases align to TRBD1. Trimming removed 6 bases from V and 4 bases from J; junction bases left unmatched: 9. Germline CDR1 reads MNHEY; CDR2 reads SVGAGI. This CDR3 comprises 14 residues. The CDR3 DNA sequence: TGTGCCAGCAGAGTCTGGGGGACAGTATACGAGCAGTACTTC. It is translated as CASRVWGTVYEQYF.

The chain links TRBV29-1 to TRBJ1-2; D might be TRBD1 (6 bases). Germline V lookup: CDR1 SQVTM, CDR2 ANQGSEA. CDR3 length equals 12 residues. V gave up 2 bases and J gave up 8 bases, with 12 bases separating them. CDR3: CSVEQGSGGYTF. In nucleotides, the CDR3 is TGCAGCGTTGAACAGGGGAGTGGGGGCTACACCTTC.

The V and J genes are TRBV2 and TRBJ1-1; D is possibly TRBD1 (6 bases). The V and J ends lost 8 bases and 4 bases respectively, with 11 bases between them. The germline CDR1 and CDR2 sequences are SNHLY and FYNNEI. This CDR3 is 12 amino acids long. CDR3 region: CASDLGGTEAFF. The CDR3 bases are TGTGCCAGCGACTTAGGGGGCACTGAAGCTTTCTTT.

The chain combines TRBV7-6 with TRBJ2-5; tentative D call: TRBD2 (5 bases). Looked up from germline, CDR1 is SGHVS and CDR2 is FNYEAQ. This CDR3 is 15 amino acids long. V gave up 3 bases and J gave up 3 bases, with 14 bases separating them. The CDR3, as DNA: TGTGCCAGCAGCTTCGGTGTCACCGGGAAAGAGACCCAGTACTTC. It codes for CASSFGVTGKETQYF.

V gene TRBV5-1 combines with J gene TRBJ2-1, with 11 nucleotides matching TRBD2. With 4 bases clipped from V and 0 bases from J, the junction kept 12 bases outside the gene matches. Germline V gene lookup returns CDR1 SGHRS and CDR2 YFSETQ. This CDR3 spans 19 amino acids. The CDR3 nucleotides read TGCGCCAGCAGCCCTTTCCTAGCGGGGGGATCCCGCTCCTACAATGAGCAGTTCTTC. This sequence encodes CASSPFLAGGSRSYNEQFF.

The chain has TRBV5-4 and TRBJ1-1; TRBD1 matches at 10 bases. The J segment lost 0 bases and the V segment lost 4 bases, leaving 9 bases of the junction unmatched. The CDR3 is 17 residues long. Per the germline V gene, CDR1 is SGHNT and CDR2 is YYREEE (reference sequence). CDR3 sequence: CASSVGTGDNMNTEAFF. The CDR3 DNA reads as TGTGCCAGCAGCGTGGGGACAGGGGATAACATGAACACTGAAGCTTTCTTT. Full variable domain (missing parts from reference TRBV5-4 and TRBJ1-1): ETGVTQSPTHLIKTRGQQVTLRCSSQSGHNTVSWYQQALGQGPQFIFQYYREEENGRGNFPPRFSGLQFPNYSSELNVNALELDDSALYLCASSVGTGDNMNTEAFFGQGTRLTVV.

The chain uses TRBV29-1 and TRBJ1-5; 7 bases fit TRBD1. The CDR3 consists of 14 residues. CDR1 SQVTM and CDR2 ANQGSEA come from the germline V gene. The junction had 6 bases not matched to a gene; V was cut back by 6 bases and J by 1 base. In DNA form, the CDR3 reads TGCAGCGTACGGAGAGGGGGCAGCAATCAGCCCCAGCATTTT. This gives the protein CSVRRGGSNQPQHF.

The gene calls are TRBV27 and TRBJ1-2, with 10 nucleotides matching TRBD1. CDR1 is MNHEY and CDR2 is SMNVEV in the germline V gene (reference sequence). V trimming: 5 bases; J trimming: 8 bases; junction bases outside the gene matches: 11. CDR3 length equals 15 residues. The CDR3 is CASSLSPGTGDGYTF. The CDR3 coding sequence is TGTGCCAGCAGTCTTTCCCCCGGGACAGGGGACGGCTACACCTTC.

This clone was recorded only once. The chain joins TRBV27 to TRBJ2-5; D remains ambiguous. V dropped 0 bases and J dropped 4 bases, with 6 bases sitting between them. The length of the CDR3 is 13 residues. Germline CDR1 is MNHEY and CDR2 is SMNVEV (reference sequence). CDR3 sequence (DNA): TGTGCCAGCAGTTTATCCGAAGTAGAGACCCAGTACTTC. Amino acid sequence: CASSLSEVETQYF.

The chain has TRBV30 and TRBJ2-7; maybe TRBD2 (6 bases). CDR3 length: 12 residues. From germline, CDR1 is GTSNPN and CDR2 SVGIG (reference sequence). V lost 3 bases to trimming and J lost 5 bases, with 11 bases between them. CDR3 bases: TGTGCCTGGAGGGTAGGAGGGAACGAGCAGTACTTC. It encodes CAWRVGGNEQYF.

The V call is TRBV15, the J call TRBJ1-2; no firm D call. With 0 bases removed from V and 7 bases from J, the gap between germline ends came to 6 bases. CDR3 size: 12 residues. The germline V gene has CDR1 LNHNV and CDR2 YYDKDF (reference sequence). The CDR3 nucleotides are TGTGCCACCAGCAGAGAACTGGTTGGCTACACCTTC. Residues: CATSRELVGYTF.

The V call is TRBV5-1, the J call TRBJ2-1; no clear D gene. V lost 0 bases and J 6 bases, leaving 13 bases between the germline ends. Germline loops: CDR1 SGHRS, CDR2 YFSETQ. CDR3 length: 15 residues. The CDR3: CASSLVGLETNEQFF. DNA of the CDR3: TGCGCCAGCAGCTTGGTCGGTCTAGAGACCAATGAGCAGTTCTTC.

The V gene is TRBV28, the J gene TRBJ1-2; a possible D gene is TRBD1 (5 bases). Trimming took 5 bases from V and 1 from J, leaving 14 bases between them. The CDR3 extends over 15 amino acids. Germline loops: CDR1 MDHEN, CDR2 SYDVKM. The CDR3 DNA reads as TGTGCCAGCAGTCCAACCGGGACGGGTAACTATGGCTACACCTTC. Its translation: CASSPTGTGNYGYTF.

This clone has only one observation. Compared with germline, one end of the junction differs, possibly owing to a read error. The chain is built from TRBV6-5 and TRBJ2-7, with 14 bases aligning to TRBD2. This CDR3 is 13 amino acids long. Looked up from germline, CDR1 is MNHEY and CDR2 is SVGAGI. CDR3 DNA: TGTGCCAGCAGTTATAGGGGACTAGCGGGGGACCCATTC. Amino acid sequence: CASSYRGLAGDPF.